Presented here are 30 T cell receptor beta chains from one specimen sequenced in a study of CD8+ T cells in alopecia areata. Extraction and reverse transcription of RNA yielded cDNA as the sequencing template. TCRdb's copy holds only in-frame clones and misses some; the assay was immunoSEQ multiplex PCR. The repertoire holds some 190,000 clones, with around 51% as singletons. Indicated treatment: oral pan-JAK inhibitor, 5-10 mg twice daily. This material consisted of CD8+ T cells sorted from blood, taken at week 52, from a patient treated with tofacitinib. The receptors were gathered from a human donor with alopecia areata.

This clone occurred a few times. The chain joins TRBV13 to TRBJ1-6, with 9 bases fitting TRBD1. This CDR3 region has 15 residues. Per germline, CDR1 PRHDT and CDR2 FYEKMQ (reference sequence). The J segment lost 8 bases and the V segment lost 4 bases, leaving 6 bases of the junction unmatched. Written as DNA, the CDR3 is TGTGCCAGCAGCTGGACAGGGGCGGAAGATTCACCCCTCCACTTT. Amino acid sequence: CASSWTGAEDSPLHF. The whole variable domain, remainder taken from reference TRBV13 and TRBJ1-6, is AAGVIQSPRHLIKEKRETATLKCYPIPRHDTVYWYQQGPGQDPQFLISFYEKMQSDKGSIPDRFSAQQFSDYHSELNMSSLELGDSALYFCASSWTGAEDSPLHFGNGTRLTVT.

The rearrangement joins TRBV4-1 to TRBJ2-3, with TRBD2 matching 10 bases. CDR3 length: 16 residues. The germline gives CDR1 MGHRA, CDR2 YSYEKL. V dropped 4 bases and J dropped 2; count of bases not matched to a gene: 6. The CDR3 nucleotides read TGCGCCAGCAGCCGGGCTAGCGGGGGATACACAGATACGCAGTATTTT. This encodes CASSRASGGYTDTQYF.

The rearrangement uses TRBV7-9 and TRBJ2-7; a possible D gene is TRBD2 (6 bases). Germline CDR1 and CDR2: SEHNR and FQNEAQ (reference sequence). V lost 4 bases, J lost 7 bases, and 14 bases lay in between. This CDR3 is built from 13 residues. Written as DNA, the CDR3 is TGTGCCAGCAGCTCCGGGTCCGCGGGGGAGCAGTACTTC. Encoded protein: CASSSGSAGEQYF.

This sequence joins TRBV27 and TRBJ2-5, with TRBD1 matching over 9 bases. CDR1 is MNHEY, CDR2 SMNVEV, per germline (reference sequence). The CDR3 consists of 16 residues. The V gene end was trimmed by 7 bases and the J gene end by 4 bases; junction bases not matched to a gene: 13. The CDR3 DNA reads TGTGCCAGCATTCCCACCCGGGACAGGGTTGGAGAGACCCAGTACTTC. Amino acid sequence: CASIPTRDRVGETQYF.

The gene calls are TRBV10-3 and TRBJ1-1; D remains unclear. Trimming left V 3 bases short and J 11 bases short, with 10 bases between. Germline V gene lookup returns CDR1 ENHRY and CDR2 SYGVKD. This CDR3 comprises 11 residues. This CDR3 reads CAISDIAEAFF. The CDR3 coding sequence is TGTGCCATCAGTGACATAGCAGAGGCTTTCTTT.

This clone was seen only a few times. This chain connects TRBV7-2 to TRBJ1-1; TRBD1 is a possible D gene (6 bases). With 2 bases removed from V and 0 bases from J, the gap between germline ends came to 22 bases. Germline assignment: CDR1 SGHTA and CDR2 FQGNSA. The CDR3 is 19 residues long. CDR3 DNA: TGTGCCAGCAGCTTAAAGGAGCGGTGGACAGAGGGGCTGAACACTGAAGCTTTCTTT. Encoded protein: CASSLKERWTEGLNTEAFF.

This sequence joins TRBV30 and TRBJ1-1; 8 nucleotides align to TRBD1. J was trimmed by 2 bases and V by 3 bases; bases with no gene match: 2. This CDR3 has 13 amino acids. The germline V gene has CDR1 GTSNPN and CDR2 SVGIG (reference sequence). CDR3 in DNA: TGTGCCTGGAGGGACAGGGCTAACACTGAAGCTTTCTTT. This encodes CAWRDRANTEAFF.

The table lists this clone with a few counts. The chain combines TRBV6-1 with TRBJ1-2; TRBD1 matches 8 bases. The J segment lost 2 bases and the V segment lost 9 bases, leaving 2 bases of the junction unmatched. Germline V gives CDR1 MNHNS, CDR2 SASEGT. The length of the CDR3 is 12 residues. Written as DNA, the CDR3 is TGTGCCAGTTGGACAGGGAACTATGGCTACACCTTC. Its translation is CASWTGNYGYTF.

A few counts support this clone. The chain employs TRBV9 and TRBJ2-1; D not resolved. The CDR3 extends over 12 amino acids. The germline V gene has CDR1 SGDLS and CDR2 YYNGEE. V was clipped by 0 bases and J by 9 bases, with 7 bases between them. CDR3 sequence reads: CASSVEQSEQFF. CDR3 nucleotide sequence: TGTGCCAGCAGCGTAGAGCAAAGTGAGCAGTTCTTC.

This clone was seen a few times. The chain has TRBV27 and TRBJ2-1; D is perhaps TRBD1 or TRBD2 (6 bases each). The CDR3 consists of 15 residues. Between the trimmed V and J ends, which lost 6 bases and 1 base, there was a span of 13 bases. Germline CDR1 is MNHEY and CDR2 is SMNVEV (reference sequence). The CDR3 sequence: CASSASGASYNEQFF. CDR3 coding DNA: TGTGCCAGCAGCGCCTCGGGGGCATCCTACAATGAGCAGTTCTTC.

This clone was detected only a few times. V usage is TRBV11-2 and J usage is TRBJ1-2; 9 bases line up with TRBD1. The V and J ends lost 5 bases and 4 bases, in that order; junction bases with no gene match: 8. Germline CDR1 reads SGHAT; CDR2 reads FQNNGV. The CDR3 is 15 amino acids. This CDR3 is CASSAGTGRSYGYTF. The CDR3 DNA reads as TGTGCCAGCAGCGCCGGGACAGGGCGATCCTATGGCTACACCTTC.

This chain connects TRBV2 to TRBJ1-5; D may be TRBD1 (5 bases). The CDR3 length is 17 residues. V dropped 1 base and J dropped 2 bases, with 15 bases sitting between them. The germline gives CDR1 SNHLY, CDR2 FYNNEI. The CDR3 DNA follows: TGTGCCAGCAGTGAAGGGGCCGGGGGTACGGGCAATCAGCCCCAGCATTTT. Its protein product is CASSEGAGGTGNQPQHF. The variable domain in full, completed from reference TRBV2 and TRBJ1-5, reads EPEVTQTPSHQVTQMGQEVILRCVPISNHLYFYWYRQILGQKVEFLVSFYNNEISEKSEIFDDQFSVERPDGSNFTLKIRSTKLEDSAMYFCASSEGAGGTGNQPQHFGDGTRLSIL.

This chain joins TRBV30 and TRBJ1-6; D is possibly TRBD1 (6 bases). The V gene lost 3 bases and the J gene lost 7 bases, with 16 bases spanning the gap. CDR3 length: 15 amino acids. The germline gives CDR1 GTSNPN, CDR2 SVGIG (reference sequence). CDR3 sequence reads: CAWSLRQAINSPLHF. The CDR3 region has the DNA TGTGCCTGGAGCCTACGACAGGCTATAAATTCACCCCTCCACTTT.

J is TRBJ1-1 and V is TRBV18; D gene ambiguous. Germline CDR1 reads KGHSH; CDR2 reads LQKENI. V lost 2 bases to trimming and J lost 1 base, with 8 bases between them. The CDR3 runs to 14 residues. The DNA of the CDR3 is TGTGCCAGCTCACCAATCGGGCAGAACACTGAAGCTTTCTTT. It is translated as CASSPIGQNTEAFF.

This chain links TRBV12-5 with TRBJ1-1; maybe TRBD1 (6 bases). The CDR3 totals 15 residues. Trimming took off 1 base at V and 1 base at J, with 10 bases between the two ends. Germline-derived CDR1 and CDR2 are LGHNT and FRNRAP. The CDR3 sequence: CASGLARGGNTEAFF. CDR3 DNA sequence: TGTGCTAGTGGTTTGGCCAGGGGAGGGAACACTGAAGCTTTCTTT.

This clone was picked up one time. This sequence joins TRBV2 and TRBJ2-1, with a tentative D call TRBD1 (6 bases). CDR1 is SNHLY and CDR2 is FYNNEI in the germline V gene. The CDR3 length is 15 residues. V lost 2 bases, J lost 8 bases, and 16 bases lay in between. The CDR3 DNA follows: TGTGCCAGCAGTGAAAGTGGACAGAGCTCGTATGAGCAGTTCTTC. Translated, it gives CASSESGQSSYEQFF.

CDR3 amino acids: CASSYSDPSFGQPQHF. CDR3 DNA: TGTGCCAGCAGTTACTCCGACCCCAGCTTCGGTCAGCCCCAGCATTTT. This chain connects TRBV6-5 to TRBJ1-5, with D hard to call. The CDR3 is made up of 16 amino acids. V was shortened by 0 bases and J by 6 bases, with 15 bases between the two germline ends. From germline, CDR1 is MNHEY and CDR2 SVGAGI.

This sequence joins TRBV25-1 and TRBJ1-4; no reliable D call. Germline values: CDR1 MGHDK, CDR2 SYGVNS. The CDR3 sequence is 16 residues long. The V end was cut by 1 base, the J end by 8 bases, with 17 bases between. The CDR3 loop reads CASSEFGEGLGEKLFF. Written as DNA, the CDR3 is TGTGCCAGCAGTGAATTTGGGGAGGGTCTGGGGGAAAAACTGTTTTTT.

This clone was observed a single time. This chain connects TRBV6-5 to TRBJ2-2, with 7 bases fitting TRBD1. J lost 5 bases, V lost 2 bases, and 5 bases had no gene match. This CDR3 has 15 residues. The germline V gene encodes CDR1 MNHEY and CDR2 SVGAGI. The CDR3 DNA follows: TGTGCCAGCAGTTACGGTGTGACAGGGACCGGGGAGCTGTTTTTT. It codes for CASSYGVTGTGELFF.

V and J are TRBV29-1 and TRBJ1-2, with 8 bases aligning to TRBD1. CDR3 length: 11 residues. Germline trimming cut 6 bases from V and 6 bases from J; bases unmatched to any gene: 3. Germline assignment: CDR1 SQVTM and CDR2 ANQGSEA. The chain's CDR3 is CSVATGDGYTF. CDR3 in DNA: TGCAGCGTAGCGACAGGGGATGGCTACACCTTC.

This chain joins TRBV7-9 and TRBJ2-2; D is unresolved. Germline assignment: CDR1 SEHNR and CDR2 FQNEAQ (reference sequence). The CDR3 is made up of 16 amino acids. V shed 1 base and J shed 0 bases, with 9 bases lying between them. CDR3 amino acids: CASSLGATPNTGELFF. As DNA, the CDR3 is TGTGCCAGCAGCTTAGGGGCCACCCCGAACACCGGGGAGCTGTTTTTT.

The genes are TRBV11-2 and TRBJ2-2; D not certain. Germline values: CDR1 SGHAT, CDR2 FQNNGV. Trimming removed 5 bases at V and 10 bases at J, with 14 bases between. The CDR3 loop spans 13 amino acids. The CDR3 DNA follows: TGTGCCAGCAGCGGCAGGATAGTGGAGGAGCTGTTTTTT. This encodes CASSGRIVEELFF.

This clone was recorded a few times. CDR3 nucleotide sequence: TGTGCCAGCAGCGTTAGTGCGGGGCCGACCTACAATGAGCAGTTCTTC. This encodes CASSVSAGPTYNEQFF. The genes are TRBV7-3 and TRBJ2-1, with D maybe TRBD2 (6 bases). Germline V gene lookup returns CDR1 SGHTA and CDR2 FQGTGA. CDR3 length equals 16 residues. Deletions cut 5 bases from V and 2 bases from J, with 16 bases between. Full variable domain (rest looked up from reference TRBV7-3 and TRBJ2-1): GAGVSQTPSNKVTEKGKYVELRCDPISGHTALYWYRQSLGQGPEFLIYFQGTGAADDSGLPNDRFFAVRPEGSVSTLKIQRTERGDSAVYLCASSVSAGPTYNEQFFGPGTRLTVL.

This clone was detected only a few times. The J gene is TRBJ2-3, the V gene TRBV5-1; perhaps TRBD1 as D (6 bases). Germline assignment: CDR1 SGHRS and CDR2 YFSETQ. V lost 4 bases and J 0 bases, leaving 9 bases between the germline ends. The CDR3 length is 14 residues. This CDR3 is CASSVRGSTDTQYF. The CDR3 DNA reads TGCGCCAGCAGCGTAAGGGGGAGCACAGATACGCAGTATTTT.

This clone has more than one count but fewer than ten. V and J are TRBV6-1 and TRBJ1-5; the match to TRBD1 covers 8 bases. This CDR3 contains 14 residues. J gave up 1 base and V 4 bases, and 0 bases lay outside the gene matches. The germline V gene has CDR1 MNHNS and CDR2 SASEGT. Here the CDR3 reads CASSGQGSNQPQHF. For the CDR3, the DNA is TGTGCCAGCAGTGGACAGGGGAGCAATCAGCCCCAGCATTTT.

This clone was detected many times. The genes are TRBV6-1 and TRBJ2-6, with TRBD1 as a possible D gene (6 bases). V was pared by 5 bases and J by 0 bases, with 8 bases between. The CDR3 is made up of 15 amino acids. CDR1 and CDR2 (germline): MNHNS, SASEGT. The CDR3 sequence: CASSIGGSGANVLTF. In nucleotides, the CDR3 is TGTGCCAGCAGTATAGGGGGCTCTGGGGCCAACGTCCTGACTTTC.

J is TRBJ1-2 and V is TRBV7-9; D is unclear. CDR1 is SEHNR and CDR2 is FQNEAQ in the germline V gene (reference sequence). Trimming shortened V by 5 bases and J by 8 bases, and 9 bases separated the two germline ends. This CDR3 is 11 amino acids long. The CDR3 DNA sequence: TGTGCCAGCAGCGCCAAGGGAGGCTACACCTTC. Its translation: CASSAKGGYTF.

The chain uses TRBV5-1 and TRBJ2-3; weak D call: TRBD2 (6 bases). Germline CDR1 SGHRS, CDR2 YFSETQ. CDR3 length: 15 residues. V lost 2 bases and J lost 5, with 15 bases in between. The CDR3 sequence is CASSFSIGRGDTQYF. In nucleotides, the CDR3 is TGCGCCAGCAGCTTCTCGATCGGGCGGGGAGATACGCAGTATTTT.

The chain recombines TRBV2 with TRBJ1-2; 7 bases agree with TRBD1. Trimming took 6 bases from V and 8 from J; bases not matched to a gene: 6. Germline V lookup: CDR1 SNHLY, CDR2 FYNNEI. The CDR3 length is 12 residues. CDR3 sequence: CASSEGAEGYTF. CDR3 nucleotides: TGTGCCAGCAGCGAGGGGGCGGAAGGCTACACCTTC.

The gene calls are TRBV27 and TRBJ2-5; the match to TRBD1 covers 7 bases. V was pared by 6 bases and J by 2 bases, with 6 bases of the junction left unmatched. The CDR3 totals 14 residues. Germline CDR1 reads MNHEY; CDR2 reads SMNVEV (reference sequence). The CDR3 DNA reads TGTGCCAGCAGCATAATACAGGGGCAAGAGACCCAGTACTTC. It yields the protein CASSIIQGQETQYF.